Listed here is a single TCR beta chain. What it recognizes is unknown. The entry originates in a study of T cells in localized non-small cell lung cancer. Study-wide results and limits: Within adjacent lung there appeared a median around 60 of the top 100 tumor clones. Because sequencing included only one region (of the tumor), heterogeneity remains possible. A raised T cell density in blood coincided with lengthier overall survival. Uninvolved adjacent lung had the highest recorded T cell clonality, with tumor below it.

This table comes from immunoSEQ multiplex PCR, and its TCRdb copy is limited to in-frame clones, with some not included. The sample lists about 8,200 clones, over 50% occurring once. The receptor comes from a male donor at least 60 years old with stage I squamous cell lung carcinoma. The sequenced sample was lymph node tissue, obtained before any cancer treatment.

The CDR3 region is CASGSSAGVLLETQYF. The CDR3 DNA reads TGTGCTAGTGGTTCGTCTGCGGGAGTGCTATTGGAGACCCAGTACTTC. The chain is built from TRBV12-5 and TRBJ2-5; 7 bases match TRBD2. This CDR3 region has 16 residues. Looked up from germline, CDR1 is LGHNT and CDR2 is FRNRAP. J was trimmed by 5 bases and V by 4 bases; bases with no gene match: 13.